The 15 T cell receptor beta chains below come from one sample, sequenced in a study of blood T cell repertoires in COVID-19. Measured with immunoSEQ multiplex PCR; TCRdb has only the in-frame clones, and not every one. The repertoire holds 120,000 to 150,000 clones, under 90% seen once, with around 40% in the top ten. Sample: peripheral blood. The receptors derive from a human donor in a cohort sampled during active COVID-19.

The genes are TRBV27 and TRBJ1-2, with unresolved D. Germline CDR1 is MNHEY and CDR2 is SMNVEV (reference sequence). The CDR3 is made up of 14 amino acids. V lost 0 bases and J 4 bases, leaving 9 bases between the germline ends. The chain's CDR3 is CASSLSVEGYGYTF. CDR3 bases: TGTGCCAGCAGTTTATCGGTGGAGGGCTATGGCTACACCTTC.

This chain connects TRBV28 to TRBJ2-7; 10 nucleotides line up with TRBD1. The CDR3 has 14 residues. V lost 6 bases and J lost 5; bases outside the gene matches: 7. Germline values: CDR1 MDHEN, CDR2 SYDVKM. The CDR3 sequence is CASRGTGVIHEQYF. CDR3 nucleotide sequence: TGTGCCAGCAGGGGGACAGGGGTAATCCACGAGCAGTACTTC.

This chain joins TRBV5-1 and TRBJ1-1; 8 nucleotides line up with TRBD1. CDR3 size: 15 residues. The ends lost 2 bases at V and 1 base at J; junction bases unmatched: 4. CDR1 SGHRS and CDR2 YFSETQ come from the germline V gene. The CDR3 DNA follows: TGCGCCAGCAGCTTAACCGGGACAGGGAACACTGAAGCTTTCTTT. This gives the protein CASSLTGTGNTEAFF.

The rearrangement joins TRBV7-2 to TRBJ1-3, with D maybe TRBD1 (5 bases). Germline V CDR1 and CDR2: SGHTA, FQGNSA. Trimming stripped 5 bases from V and 1 base from J, with 12 bases between. The length of the CDR3 is 15 residues. Here the CDR3 DNA reads TGTGCCAGCAGCCCCGGGGGGACTTCTGGAAACACCATATATTTT. It specifies CASSPGGTSGNTIYF. Looking up the rest from reference TRBV7-2 and TRBJ1-3 gives the full variable domain: GAGVSQSPSNKVTEKGKDVELRCDPISGHTALYWYRQSLGQGLEFLIYFQGNSAPDKSGLPSDRFSAERTGGSVSTLTIQRTQQEDSAVYLCASSPGGTSGNTIYFGEGSWLTVV.

V is TRBV5-1 and J is TRBJ2-5; D unclear. The V gene lost 4 bases and the J gene lost 0 bases, with 7 bases spanning the gap. This CDR3 contains 13 residues. Germline CDR1 reads SGHRS; CDR2 reads YFSETQ. CDR3 nucleotide sequence: TGCGCCAGCAGCCTCTCGTACCAAGAGACCCAGTACTTC. This codes for CASSLSYQETQYF.

The V and J genes are TRBV10-3 and TRBJ1-4; a possible D gene is TRBD1 (6 bases). The CDR3 has 17 amino acids. V was cut by 3 bases and J by 4 bases, with 18 bases left in between. In germline, CDR1 is ENHRY, CDR2 SYGVKD. The CDR3 sequence is CAISEALGGQLNEKLFF. The CDR3, as DNA: TGTGCCATCAGTGAAGCGCTAGGTGGACAGCTTAATGAAAAACTGTTTTTT.

The chain is built from TRBV4-1 and TRBJ2-7, with 8 positions matching TRBD1. Trimming cost V 3 bases and J 6 bases; bases outside gene matches: 4. This CDR3 is 13 amino acids long. Germline CDR1 and CDR2: MGHRA and YSYEKL. The CDR3 here is CASSQDDRGEQYF. The CDR3, as DNA: TGCGCCAGCAGCCAGGACGACAGGGGCGAGCAGTACTTC.

This clone was seen a few times. This chain uses TRBV3-1 (or the pseudogene TRBV3-2) with TRBJ2-5; 14 bases are a match to TRBD2. The CDR3 covers 14 residues. The germline CDR1 and CDR2 sequences are LGHDT and YNNKEL (reference sequence). Losses at the gene ends were 4 bases for V and 12 bases for J; bases not matched to a gene: 7. The CDR3 here is CASSPVTSGGAKYF. CDR3 DNA: TGTGCCAGCAGCCCCGTGACTAGCGGGGGGGCCAAGTACTTC.

The J gene is TRBJ1-2, the V gene TRBV6-2 or TRBV6-3; TRBD1 aligns across 10 bases. This CDR3 spans 15 amino acids. Germline V gene sequence: CDR1 MNHEY, CDR2 SVGEGT. After removal of 3 bases from V and 4 bases from J, the junction contained 5 bases not matched to a gene. The CDR3 loop reads CASSYPTGGLYGYTF. The CDR3 bases are TGTGCCAGCAGTTATCCGACAGGGGGCCTCTATGGCTACACCTTC.

The rearrangement links TRBV7-9 to TRBJ1-1; D remains ambiguous. Trimming took off 1 base at V and 5 bases at J, with 17 bases between the two ends. The germline CDR1 and CDR2 sequences are SEHNR and FQNEAQ (reference sequence). The CDR3 spans 16 residues. The CDR3 loop reads CASSLVRAGIWTEAFF. CDR3 DNA: TGTGCCAGCAGCTTAGTGCGGGCGGGGATTTGGACTGAAGCTTTCTTT.

In the case of this clone: One end of the junction is discordant with germline, which a read error may explain. This chain links TRBV7-7 with TRBJ2-5, with 11 bases aligning to TRBD2. This CDR3 has 14 amino acids. Looked up from germline, CDR1 is SSHAT and CDR2 is FNYEAQ (reference sequence). The CDR3: CASSLAGGRETQYF. CDR3 DNA: TGTGCTAGCAGCTTAGCGGGGGGGCGAGAGACCCAGTACTTC.

This chain links TRBV10-3 with TRBJ1-1; tentatively, D is TRBD1 (6 bases). Trimming took off 2 bases at V and 2 bases at J, with 9 bases between the two ends. CDR1 is ENHRY, CDR2 SYGVKD, per germline. The CDR3 loop spans 14 amino acids. For the CDR3, the DNA is TGTGCCATCAGTGAGGAGGGACACAACACTGAAGCTTTCTTT. This translates into CAISEEGHNTEAFF.

This clone was counted a few times. The V gene is TRBV3-1 (or the pseudogene TRBV3-2), the J gene TRBJ1-2; the match to TRBD1 covers 9 bases. The ends lost 4 bases at V and 8 bases at J; junction bases unmatched: 2. Germline CDR1 LGHDT, CDR2 YNNKEL (reference sequence). The CDR3 contains 12 residues. The CDR3 protein is CASSLDRGGYTF. For the CDR3, the DNA is TGTGCCAGCAGCCTCGACAGGGGGGGCTACACCTTC.

There are a few counts of this clone. This chain connects TRBV12-2 to TRBJ1-5; the tabulated D call, TRBD1, remains unverified against the DNA. TRBV12-2 is flagged as a pseudogene. This CDR3 region has 16 residues. The CDR3 is CASRDQGQGINQPQHF. Written as DNA, the CDR3 is TGTGCAAGTCGCGACCAGGGACAGGGCATTAATCAGCCCCAGCATTTT.

V is TRBV27 and J is TRBJ1-5; 9 nucleotides match TRBD1. The germline CDR1 and CDR2 sequences are MNHEY and SMNVEV (reference sequence). Trimming cost V 2 bases and J 6 bases; bases outside gene matches: 11. This CDR3 is 17 amino acids long. The CDR3 DNA follows: TGTGCCAGCAGTTTACGGGACAGGGTAGTTTTGTCTCAGCCCCAGCATTTT. It encodes CASSLRDRVVLSQPQHF.